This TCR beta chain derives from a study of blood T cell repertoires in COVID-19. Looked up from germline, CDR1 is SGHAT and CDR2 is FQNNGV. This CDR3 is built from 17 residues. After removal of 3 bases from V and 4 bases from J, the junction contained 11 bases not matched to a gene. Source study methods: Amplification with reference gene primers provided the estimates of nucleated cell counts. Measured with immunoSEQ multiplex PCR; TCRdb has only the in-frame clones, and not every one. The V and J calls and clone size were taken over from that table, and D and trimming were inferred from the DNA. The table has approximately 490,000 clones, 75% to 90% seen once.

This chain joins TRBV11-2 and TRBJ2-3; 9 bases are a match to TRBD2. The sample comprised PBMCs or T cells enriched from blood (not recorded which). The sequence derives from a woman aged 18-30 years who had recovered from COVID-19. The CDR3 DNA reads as TGTGCCAGCAGCTTCATCCCGGGCGGGGGGGAAGCAGATACGCAGTATTTT. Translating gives CASSFIPGGGEADTQYF.